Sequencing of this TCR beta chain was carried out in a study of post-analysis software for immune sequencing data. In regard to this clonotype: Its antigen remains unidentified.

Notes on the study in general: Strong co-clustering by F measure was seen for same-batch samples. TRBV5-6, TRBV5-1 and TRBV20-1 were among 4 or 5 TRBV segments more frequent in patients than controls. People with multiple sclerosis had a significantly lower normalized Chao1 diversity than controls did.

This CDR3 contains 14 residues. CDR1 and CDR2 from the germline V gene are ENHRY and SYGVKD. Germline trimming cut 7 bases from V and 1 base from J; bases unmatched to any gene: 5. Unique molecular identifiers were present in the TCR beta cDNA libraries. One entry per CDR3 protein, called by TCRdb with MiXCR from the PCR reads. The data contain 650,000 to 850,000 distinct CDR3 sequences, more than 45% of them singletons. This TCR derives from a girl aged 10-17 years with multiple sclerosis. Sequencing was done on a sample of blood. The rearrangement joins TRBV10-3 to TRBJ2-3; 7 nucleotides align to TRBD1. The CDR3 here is CAIKGTDRTDTQYF. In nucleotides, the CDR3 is TGTGCCATCAAAGGGACAGACCGCACAGATACGCAGTATTTT.